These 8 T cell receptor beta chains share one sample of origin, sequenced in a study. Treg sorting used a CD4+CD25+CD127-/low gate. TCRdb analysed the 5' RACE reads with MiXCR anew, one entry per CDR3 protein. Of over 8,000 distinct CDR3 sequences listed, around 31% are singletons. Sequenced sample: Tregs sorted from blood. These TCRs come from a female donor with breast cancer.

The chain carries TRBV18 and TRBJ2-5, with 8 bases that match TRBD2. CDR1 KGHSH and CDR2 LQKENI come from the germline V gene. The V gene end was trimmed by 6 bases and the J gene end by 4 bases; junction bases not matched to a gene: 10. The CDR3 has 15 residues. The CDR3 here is CASSRSGSWGETQYF. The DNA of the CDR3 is TGTGCCAGCTCCCGAAGCGGGAGCTGGGGAGAGACCCAGTACTTC.

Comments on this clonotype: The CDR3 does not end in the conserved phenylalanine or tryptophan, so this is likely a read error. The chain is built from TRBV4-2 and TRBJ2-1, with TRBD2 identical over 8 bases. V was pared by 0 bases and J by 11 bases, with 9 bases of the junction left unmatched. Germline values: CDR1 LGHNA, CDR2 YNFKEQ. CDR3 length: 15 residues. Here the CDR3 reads CASSQEDGGLAKQFL. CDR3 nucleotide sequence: TGTGCCAGCAGCCAAGAAGATGGAGGACTAGCTAAGCAGTTCCTC.

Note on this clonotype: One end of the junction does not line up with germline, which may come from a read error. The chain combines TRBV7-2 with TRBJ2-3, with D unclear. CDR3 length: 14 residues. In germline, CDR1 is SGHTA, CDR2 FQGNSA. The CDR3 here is CASSLGSSTDTRYF. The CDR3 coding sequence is TGTGCCAGCAGCTTAGGGAGTAGCACAGATACGCGGTATTTT.

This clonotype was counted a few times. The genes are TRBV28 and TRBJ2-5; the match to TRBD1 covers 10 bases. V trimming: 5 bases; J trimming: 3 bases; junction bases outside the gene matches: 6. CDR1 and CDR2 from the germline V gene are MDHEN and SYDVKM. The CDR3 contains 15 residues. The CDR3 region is CASSPRDRGEETQYF. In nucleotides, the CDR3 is TGTGCCAGCAGTCCCCGGGACAGGGGCGAAGAGACCCAGTACTTC.

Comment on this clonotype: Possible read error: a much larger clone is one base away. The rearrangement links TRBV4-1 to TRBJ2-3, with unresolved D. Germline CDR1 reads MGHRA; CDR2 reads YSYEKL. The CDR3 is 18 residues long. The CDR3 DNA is TGCGCCAGCGGCCAAGACCCACCGGCGATGGCCAACACAGATACGCAGTATTTT. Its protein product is CASGQDPPAMANTDTQYF.

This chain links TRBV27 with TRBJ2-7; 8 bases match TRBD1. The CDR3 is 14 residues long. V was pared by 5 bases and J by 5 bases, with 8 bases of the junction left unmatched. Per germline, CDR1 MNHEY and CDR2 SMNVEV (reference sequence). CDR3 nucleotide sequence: TGTGCCAGCAGTCCAATGCAGGGGGCCCACGAGCAGTACTTC. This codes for CASSPMQGAHEQYF.

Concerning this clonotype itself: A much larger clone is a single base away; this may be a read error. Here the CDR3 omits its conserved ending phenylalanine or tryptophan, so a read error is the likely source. In DNA form, the CDR3 reads TGCAGTGCAGACTCCCGGGTCCTTGAGCAGTTCGTC. Amino acids: CSADSRVLEQFV. This rearrangement joins TRBV20-1 to TRBJ2-1; D not resolved. Germline loops: CDR1 DFQATT, CDR2 SNEGSKA (reference sequence). Trimming removed 6 bases at V and 9 bases at J, with 15 bases between. The CDR3 is made up of 12 amino acids.

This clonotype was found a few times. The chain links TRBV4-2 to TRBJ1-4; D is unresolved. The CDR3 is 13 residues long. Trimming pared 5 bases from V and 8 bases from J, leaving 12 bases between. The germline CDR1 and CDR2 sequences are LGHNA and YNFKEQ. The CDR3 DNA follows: TGTGCCAGCAGCTCGACCGGGTCAGAAAAACTGTTTTTT. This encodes CASSSTGSEKLFF.